A selection of T cell receptor beta chains follows, all from one sample in a study of blood T cell repertoires in COVID-19. Data came from immunoSEQ multiplex PCR; TCRdb stores just in-frame clones and leaves some out. The data show over 120,000 clones, approximately 88% seen once. Sequencing was performed on peripheral blood. Every receptor here comes from a man aged 65 to 85 with acute or convalescent COVID-19. The CDR3 runs from the conserved cysteine through the conserved F or W. The D gene is left open where the match is weak. Some rows mark clone size as missing; the rest say once, few, many or name a class of expanded clone.

TRBD1	TRBJ2-5	-	TRBV27	CASSSVGTGDRKTQYF	TGTGCCAGCAGTTCCGTCGGGACAGGGGATAGGAAGACCCAGTACTTC
-	TRBJ1-2	-	TRBV2	CASRVQGRGYGYTF	TGTGCCAGCAGGGTTCAGGGGAGAGGGTATGGCTACACCTTC
-	TRBJ1-1	few	TRBV6-5	CASREGIVTEAFF	TGTGCCAGCAGGGAGGGGATCGTCACTGAAGCTTTCTTT
TRBD1	TRBJ2-1	once	TRBV5-4	CASSRGQGSYNEQFF	TGTGCCAGCAGTCGGGGACAGGGATCTTACAATGAGCAGTTCTTC
-	TRBJ2-1	-	TRBV24-1	CATSVSGTGVYNEQFF	TGTGCCACCAGTGTTAGCGGCACAGGGGTTTACAATGAGCAGTTCTTC
-	TRBJ1-4	-	TRBV11-1	CASTSGGEKLFF	TGTGCCAGCACCTCCGGGGGAGAAAAACTGTTTTTT
TRBD1	TRBJ2-7	-	TRBV27	CASSLGTGIYEQYF	TGTGCCAGCAGCCTCGGGACAGGGATATACGAGCAGTACTTC
-	TRBJ1-1	-	TRBV10-3	CAISVQQDTEAFF	TGTGCCATCAGTGTCCAACAGGACACTGAAGCTTTCTTT
-	TRBJ1-6	-	TRBV19	CATSGADLSSYNSPLHF	TGTGCCACCTCTGGGGCCGACCTGAGCTCCTATAATTCACCCCTCCACTTT
TRBD2	TRBJ2-1	-	TRBV5-1	CASSLPGLAGADEQFF	TGCGCCAGCAGCTTGCCGGGACTAGCGGGAGCAGATGAGCAGTTCTTC
-	TRBJ1-4	-	TRBV6-6	CASSYGTAANEKLFF	TGTGCCAGCAGTTACGGGACTGCGGCTAATGAAAAACTGTTTTTT
-	TRBJ2-5	-	TRBV7-8	CASSLGQTQYF	TGTGCCAGCAGCTTGGGGCAAACCCAGTACTTC
TRBD1	TRBJ2-7	-	TRBV5-4	CASKPTGNVYEQYF	TGTGCCAGCAAGCCGACAGGGAATGTTTACGAGCAGTACTTC
-	TRBJ2-7	-	TRBV28	CASSLWGQGQGEQYF	TGTGCCAGCAGTTTATGGGGTCAGGGTCAGGGCGAGCAGTACTTC
-	TRBJ2-4	-	TRBV28	CASSSSTWGAGELAARIQYF	TGTGCCAGCAGTTCTTCCACCTGGGGTGCCGGAGAATTAGCGGCTCGCATTCAGTACTTC